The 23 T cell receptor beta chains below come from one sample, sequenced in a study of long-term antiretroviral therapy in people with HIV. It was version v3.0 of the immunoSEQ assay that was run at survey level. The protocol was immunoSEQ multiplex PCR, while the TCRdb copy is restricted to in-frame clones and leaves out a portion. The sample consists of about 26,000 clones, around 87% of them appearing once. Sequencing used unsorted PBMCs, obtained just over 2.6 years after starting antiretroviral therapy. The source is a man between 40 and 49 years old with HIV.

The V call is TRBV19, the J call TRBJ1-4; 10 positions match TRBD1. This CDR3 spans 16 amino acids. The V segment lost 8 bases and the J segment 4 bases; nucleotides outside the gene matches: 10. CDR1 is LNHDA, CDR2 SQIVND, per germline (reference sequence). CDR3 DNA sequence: TGTGCCAGTCGCGGGACAGGGGTATCCCTTAATGAAAAACTGTTTTTT. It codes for CASRGTGVSLNEKLFF. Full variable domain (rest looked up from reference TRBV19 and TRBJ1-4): DGGITQSPKYLFRKEGQNVTLSCEQNLNHDAMYWYRQDPGQGLRLIYYSQIVNDFQKGDIAEGYSVSREKKESFPLTVTSAQKNPTAFYLCASRGTGVSLNEKLFFGSGTQLSVL.

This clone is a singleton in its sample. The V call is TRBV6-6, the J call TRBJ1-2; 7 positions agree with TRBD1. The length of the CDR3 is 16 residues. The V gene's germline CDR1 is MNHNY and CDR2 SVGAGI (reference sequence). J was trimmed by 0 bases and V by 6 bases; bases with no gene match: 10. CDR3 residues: CASSPGDSVPNYGYTF. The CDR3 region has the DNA TGTGCCAGCAGCCCAGGGGACAGCGTCCCTAACTATGGCTACACCTTC.

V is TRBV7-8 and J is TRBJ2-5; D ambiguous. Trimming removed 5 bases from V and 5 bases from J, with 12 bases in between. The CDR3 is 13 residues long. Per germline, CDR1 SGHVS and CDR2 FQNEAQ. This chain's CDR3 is CASSGLTPETQYF. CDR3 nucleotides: TGTGCCAGCAGCGGCCTCACCCCCGAGACCCAGTACTTC.

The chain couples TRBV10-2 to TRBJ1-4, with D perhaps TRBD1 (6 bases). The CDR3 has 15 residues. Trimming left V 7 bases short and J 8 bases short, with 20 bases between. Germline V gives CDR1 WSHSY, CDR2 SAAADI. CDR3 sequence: CASTLGGGGREKLFF. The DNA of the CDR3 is TGCGCCAGCACTCTTGGAGGGGGGGGTCGAGAAAAACTGTTTTTT.

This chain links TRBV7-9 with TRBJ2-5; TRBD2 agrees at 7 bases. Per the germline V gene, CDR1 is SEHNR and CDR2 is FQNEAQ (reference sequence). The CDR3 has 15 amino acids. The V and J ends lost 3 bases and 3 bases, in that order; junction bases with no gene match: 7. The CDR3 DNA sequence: TGTGCCAGCAGCTTGTTAGATGGGAGGGAAGAGACCCAGTACTTC. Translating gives CASSLLDGREETQYF.

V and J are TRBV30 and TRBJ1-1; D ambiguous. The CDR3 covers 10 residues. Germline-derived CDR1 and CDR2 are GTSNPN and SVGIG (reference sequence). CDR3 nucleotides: TGTGGAAGCCTGAACACTGAAGCTTTCTTT. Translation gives CGSLNTEAFF.

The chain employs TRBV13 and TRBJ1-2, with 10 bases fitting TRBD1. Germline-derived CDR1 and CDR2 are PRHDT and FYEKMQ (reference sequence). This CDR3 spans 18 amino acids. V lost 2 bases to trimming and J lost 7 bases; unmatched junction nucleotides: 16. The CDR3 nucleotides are TGTGCCAGCAGCTTAACGGAGGACAGGGGGGGGGATACCAGTGGCTACACCTTC. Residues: CASSLTEDRGGDTSGYTF.

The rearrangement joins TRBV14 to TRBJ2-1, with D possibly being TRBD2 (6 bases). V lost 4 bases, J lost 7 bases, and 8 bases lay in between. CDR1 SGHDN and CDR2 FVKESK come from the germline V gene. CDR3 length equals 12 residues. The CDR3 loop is CASSPGRNEQFF. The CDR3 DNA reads TGTGCCAGCAGCCCGGGGAGGAATGAGCAGTTCTTC.

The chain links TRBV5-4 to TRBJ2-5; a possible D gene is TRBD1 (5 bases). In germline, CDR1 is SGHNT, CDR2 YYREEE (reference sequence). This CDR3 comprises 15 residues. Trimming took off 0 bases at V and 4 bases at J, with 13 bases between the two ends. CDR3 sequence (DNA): TGTGCCAGCAGCTTGGAGGTTGGGGCCGGAGAGACCCAGTACTTC. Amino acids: CASSLEVGAGETQYF. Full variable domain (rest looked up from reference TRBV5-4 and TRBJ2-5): ETGVTQSPTHLIKTRGQQVTLRCSSQSGHNTVSWYQQALGQGPQFIFQYYREEENGRGNFPPRFSGLQFPNYSSELNVNALELDDSALYLCASSLEVGAGETQYFGPGTRLLVL.

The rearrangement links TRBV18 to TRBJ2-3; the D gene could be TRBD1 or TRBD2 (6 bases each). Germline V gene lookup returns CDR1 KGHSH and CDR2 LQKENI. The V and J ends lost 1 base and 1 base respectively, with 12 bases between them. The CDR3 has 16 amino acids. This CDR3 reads CASSPRGAQGTDTQYF. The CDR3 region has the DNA TGTGCCAGCTCACCACGGGGGGCGCAGGGCACAGATACGCAGTATTTT.

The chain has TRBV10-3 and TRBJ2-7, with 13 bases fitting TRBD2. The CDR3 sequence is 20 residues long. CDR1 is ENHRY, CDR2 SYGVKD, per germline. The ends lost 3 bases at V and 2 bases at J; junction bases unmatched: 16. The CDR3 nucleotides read TGTGCCATCAGTGACTCCGATGGACTAGCGGGAGAGGGGGCCACCTACGAGCAGTACTTC. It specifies CAISDSDGLAGEGATYEQYF.

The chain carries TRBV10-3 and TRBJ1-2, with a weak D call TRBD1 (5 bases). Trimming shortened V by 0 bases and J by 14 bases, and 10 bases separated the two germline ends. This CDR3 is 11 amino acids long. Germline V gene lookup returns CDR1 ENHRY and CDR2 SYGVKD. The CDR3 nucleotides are TGTGCCATCAGTGAGTCGGGGGAGAGAACCTTC. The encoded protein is CAISESGERTF.

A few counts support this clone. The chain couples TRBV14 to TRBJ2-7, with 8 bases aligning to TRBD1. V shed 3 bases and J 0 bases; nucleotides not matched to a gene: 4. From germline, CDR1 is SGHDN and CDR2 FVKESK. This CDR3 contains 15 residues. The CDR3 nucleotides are TGTGCCAGCAGCCAGGGACAGGCCCCCTCCTACGAGCAGTACTTC. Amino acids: CASSQGQAPSYEQYF.

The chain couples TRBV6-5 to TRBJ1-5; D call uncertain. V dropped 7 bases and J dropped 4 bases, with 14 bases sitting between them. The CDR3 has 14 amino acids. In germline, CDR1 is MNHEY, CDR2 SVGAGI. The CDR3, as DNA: TGTGCCAGCACCGCGGGCGGGGTTAATCAGCCCCAGCATTTT. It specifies CASTAGGVNQPQHF.

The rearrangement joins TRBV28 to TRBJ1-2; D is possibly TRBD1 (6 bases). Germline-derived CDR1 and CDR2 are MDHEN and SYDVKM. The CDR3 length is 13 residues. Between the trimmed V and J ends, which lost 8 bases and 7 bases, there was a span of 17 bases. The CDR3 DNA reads TGTGCCAGCTCCCCCCAGGGGCGACCTGGCTACACCTTC. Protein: CASSPQGRPGYTF.

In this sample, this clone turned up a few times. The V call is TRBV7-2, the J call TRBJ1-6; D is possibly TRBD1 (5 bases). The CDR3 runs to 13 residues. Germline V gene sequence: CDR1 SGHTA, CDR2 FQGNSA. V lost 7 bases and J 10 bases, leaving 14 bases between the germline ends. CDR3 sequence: CASTDNLGSPLHF. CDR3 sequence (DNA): TGTGCCAGCACGGACAATTTAGGGTCACCCCTCCACTTT.

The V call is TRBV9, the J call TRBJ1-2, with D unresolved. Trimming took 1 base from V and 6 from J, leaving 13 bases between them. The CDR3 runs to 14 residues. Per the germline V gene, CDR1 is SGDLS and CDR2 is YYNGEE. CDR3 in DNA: TGTGCCAGCAGCGTACGACTGCCTGGGGATGGCTACACCTTC. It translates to CASSVRLPGDGYTF.

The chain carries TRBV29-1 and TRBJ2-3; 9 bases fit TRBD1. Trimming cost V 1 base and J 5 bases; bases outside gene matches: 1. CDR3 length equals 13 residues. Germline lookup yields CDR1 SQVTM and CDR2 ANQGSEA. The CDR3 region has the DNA TGCAGCGTTGAAGGGACAGGGGAAGATACGCAGTATTTT. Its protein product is CSVEGTGEDTQYF.

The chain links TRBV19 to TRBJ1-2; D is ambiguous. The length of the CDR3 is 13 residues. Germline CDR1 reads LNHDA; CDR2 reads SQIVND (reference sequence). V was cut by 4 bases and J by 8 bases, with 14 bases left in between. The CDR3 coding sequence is TGTGCCAGTAGTAGCCGGCCCTCCGGGGGCTACACCTTC. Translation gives CASSSRPSGGYTF.

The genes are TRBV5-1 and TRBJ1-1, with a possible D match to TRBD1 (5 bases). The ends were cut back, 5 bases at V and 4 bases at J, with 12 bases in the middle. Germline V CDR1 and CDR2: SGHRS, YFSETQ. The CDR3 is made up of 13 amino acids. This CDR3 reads CASRGREGTEAFF. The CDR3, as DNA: TGCGCCAGCAGGGGGCGAGAGGGCACTGAAGCTTTCTTT.

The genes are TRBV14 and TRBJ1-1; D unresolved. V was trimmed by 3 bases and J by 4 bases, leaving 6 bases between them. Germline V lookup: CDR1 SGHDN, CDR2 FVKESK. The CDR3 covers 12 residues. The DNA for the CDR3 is TGTGCCAGCAGCCACTCTGGCACTGAAGCTTTCTTT. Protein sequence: CASSHSGTEAFF.

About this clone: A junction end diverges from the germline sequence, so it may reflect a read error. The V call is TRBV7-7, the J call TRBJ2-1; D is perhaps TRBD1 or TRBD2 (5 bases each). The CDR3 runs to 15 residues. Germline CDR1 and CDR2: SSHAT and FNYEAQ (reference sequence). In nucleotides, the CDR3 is TGTGCTAGCAGCTCCAGGACGGGACGAACGGATGAGCAGTTCTTC. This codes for CASSSRTGRTDEQFF.

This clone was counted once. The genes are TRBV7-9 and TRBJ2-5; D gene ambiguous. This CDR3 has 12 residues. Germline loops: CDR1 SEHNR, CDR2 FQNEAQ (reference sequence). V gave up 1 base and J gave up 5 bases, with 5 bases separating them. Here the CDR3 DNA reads TGTGCCAGCAGCTTAGTTGGCGAGACCCAGTACTTC. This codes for CASSLVGETQYF.